The clone carrying this T cell receptor beta chain has more than one count but fewer than ten. This sample is part of a study of blood T cell repertoires in COVID-19. About the research overall: Both acute and convalescent COVID-19 samples were obtained from the United States, Italy and Spain. Nucleic acid was either cDNA or gDNA, and it came from T cells, B-cell-depleted T cells, or PBMCs.

CDR3 length: 16 amino acids. The trim removed 1 base at V and 2 bases at J, leaving 4 bases unmatched. Per germline, CDR1 LNHDA and CDR2 SQIVND (reference sequence). Original data processing: Amplification with reference gene primers provided the estimates of nucleated cell counts. The data were produced by immunoSEQ multiplex PCR, yet TCRdb's version contains in-frame clones alone and is incomplete. Clonal size and the V and J genes are those of that table, whereas D and trimming came from the DNA. The table has about 180,000 clones, about 82% seen once. The clonotype comes from a man in his 70s with active or convalescent COVID-19. The chain carries TRBV19 and TRBJ1-4; 7 nucleotides line up with TRBD1. The sequencing sample was made of peripheral blood. CDR3 sequence: CASSIGRGQTNEKLFF. The CDR3 nucleotides read TGTGCCAGTAGTATAGGCCGGGGACAGACTAATGAAAAACTGTTTTTT.